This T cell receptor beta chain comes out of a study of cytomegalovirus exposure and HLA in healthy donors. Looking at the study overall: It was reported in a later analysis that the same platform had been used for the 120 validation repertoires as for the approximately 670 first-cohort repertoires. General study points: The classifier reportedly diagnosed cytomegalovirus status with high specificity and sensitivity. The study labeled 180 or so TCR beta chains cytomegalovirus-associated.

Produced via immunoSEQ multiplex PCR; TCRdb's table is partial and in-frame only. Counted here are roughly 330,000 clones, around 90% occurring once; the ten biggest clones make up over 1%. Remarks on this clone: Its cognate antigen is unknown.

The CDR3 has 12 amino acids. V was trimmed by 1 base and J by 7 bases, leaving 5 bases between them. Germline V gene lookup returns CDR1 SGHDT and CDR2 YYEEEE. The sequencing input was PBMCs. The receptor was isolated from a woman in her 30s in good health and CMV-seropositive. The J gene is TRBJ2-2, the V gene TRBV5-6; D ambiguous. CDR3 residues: CASSLQDGELFF. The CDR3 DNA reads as TGTGCCAGCAGCTTGCAAGACGGGGAGCTGTTTTTT.